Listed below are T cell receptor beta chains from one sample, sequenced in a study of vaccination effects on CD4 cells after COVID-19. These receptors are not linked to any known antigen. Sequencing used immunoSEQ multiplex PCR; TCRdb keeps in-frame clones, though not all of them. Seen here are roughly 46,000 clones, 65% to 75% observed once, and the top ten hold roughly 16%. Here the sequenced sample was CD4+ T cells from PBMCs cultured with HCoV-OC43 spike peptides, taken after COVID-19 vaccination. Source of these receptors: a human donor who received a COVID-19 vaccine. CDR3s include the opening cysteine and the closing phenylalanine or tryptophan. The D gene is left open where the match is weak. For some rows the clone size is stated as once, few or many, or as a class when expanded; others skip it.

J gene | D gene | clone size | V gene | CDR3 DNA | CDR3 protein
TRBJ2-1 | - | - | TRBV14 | TGTGCCAGCAGCGCACGAATACCTTTCCAATCGAGTGAGCAGTTCTTC | CASSARIPFQSSEQFF
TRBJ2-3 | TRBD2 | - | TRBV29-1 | TGCAGCGTCCGACTAGCGGGAATAGATACGCAGTATTTT | CSVRLAGIDTQYF
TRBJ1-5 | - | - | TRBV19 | TGTGCCAGTAGGGTCGGGATGTTGGATCAGCCCCAGCATTTT | CASRVGMLDQPQHF
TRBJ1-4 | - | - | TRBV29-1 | TGCAGCGCAACAGGGCCGGGAGGGGAAAAACTGTTTTTT | CSATGPGGEKLFF
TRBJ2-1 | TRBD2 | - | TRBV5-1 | TGCGCCAGCAGCGCGACTAGCGGGAGGGCCACGGATGAGCAGTTCTTC | CASSATSGRATDEQFF
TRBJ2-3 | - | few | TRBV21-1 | TGTGCCAGCAGCAAAGATGCGCCAGCGGGATCTGGCACAGATACGCAGTATTTT | CASSKDAPAGSGTDTQYF
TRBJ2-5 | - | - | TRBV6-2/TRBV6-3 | TGTGCCAGCAGTTACCCGCCAGACGAGACCCAGTACTTC | CASSYPPDETQYF
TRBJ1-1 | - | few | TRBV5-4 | TGTGCCAGCACTACCAAGACCCGGACAACGAACACTGAAGCTTTCTTT | CASTTKTRTTNTEAFF
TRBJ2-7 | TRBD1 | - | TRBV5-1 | TGCGCCAGCAGCATACAGGACAGGGACGAGCAGTACTTC | CASSIQDRDEQYF
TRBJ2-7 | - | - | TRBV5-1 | TGCGCCAGCAGCCCCGAACGCTCAAAGCCCCGGGGGATCCCCCTGGACGAGCAGTACTTC | CASSPERSKPRGIPLDEQYF
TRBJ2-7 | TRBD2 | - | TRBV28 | TGTGCCAGCAGTTTATCGGGAGGGAGGGAGCAGTACTTC | CASSLSGGREQYF
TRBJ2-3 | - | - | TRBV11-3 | TGTGCCAGCAGCTTGGGTGATACGCAGTATTTT | CASSLGDTQYF
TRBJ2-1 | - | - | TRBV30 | TGTGCCTGGAGTGTAAACCTAGTGTGGGCCAATGAGCAGTTCTTC | CAWSVNLVWANEQFF
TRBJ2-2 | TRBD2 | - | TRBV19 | TGTGCCAGTAGTATAGTACTAGCGGGGAACACCGGGGAGCTGTTTTTT | CASSIVLAGNTGELFF
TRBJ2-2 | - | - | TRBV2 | TGTGCCAGCAGTGAGTACACCGGGGAGCTGTTTTTT | CASSEYTGELFF
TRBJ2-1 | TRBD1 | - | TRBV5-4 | TGTGCCAGCAGCTTGGCCGGGACAGGGTACAATGAGCAGTTCTTC | CASSLAGTGYNEQFF
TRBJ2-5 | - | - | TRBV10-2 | TGCGCCAGCAGTGAGTCTAGCAGGCGAGAGACCCAGTACTTC | CASSESSRRETQYF
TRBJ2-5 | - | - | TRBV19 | TGTGCCAGTAGTATAGGGTTGAGACCAGAGACCCAGTACTTC | CASSIGLRPETQYF
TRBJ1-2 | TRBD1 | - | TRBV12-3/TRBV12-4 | TGTGCCAGCAAGGTGACAGGGGACTATGGCTACACCTTC | CASKVTGDYGYTF
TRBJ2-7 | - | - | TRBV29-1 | TGCAGCGTTTCAAATACAGCACACTCCTACGAGCAGTACTTC | CSVSNTAHSYEQYF
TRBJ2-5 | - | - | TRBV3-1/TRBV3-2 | TGTGCCAGCAGCCCCTCTTTCTCCGGGCGGGAGACCCAGTACTTC | CASSPSFSGRETQYF
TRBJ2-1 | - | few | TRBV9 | TGTGCCAGCAGCGTAGTGGCAGACTCCTACAATGAGCAGTTCTTC | CASSVVADSYNEQFF
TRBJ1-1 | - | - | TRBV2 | TGTGCCAGTCGGCAGGGCATTAACACTGAAGCTTTCTTT | CASRQGINTEAFF
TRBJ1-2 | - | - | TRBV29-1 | TGCAGCGTTGAAGGGACATCCTATGGCTACACCTTC | CSVEGTSYGYTF
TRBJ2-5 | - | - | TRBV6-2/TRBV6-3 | TGTGCCAGCAGCGGACCTCCCGGGAGGACCCAGTACTTC | CASSGPPGRTQYF
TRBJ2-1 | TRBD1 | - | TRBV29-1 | TGCAGCGTTGAAGATCTTCAGGGAACAGGGGGATCCTACAATGAGCAGTTCTTC | CSVEDLQGTGGSYNEQFF
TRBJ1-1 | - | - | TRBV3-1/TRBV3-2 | TGTGCCAGCAGCCACCCGAACACTGAAGCTTTCTTT | CASSHPNTEAFF
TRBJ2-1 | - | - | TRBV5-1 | TGCGCCAGCAGCTACGACAGGGACTATGAGCAGTTCTTC | CASSYDRDYEQFF
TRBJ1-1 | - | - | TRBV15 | TGTGCCACCAGCGGCGGGACGGCAAACACTGAAGCTTTCTTT | CATSGGTANTEAFF
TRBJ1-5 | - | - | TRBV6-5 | TGTGCCAGCATTTCTAGCAATCAGCCCCAGCATTTT | CASISSNQPQHF
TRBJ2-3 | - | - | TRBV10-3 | TGTGCCATCAGTGAGTCGTCCTTCACAGATACGCAGTATTTT | CAISESSFTDTQYF
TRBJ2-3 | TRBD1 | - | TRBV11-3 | TGTGCCAGCAGCTTATCCCAGGGGGCGGTAGATACGCAGTATTTT | CASSLSQGAVDTQYF
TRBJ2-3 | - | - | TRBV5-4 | TGTGCCAGCAGCATGACTAGTATGAGAGATACGCAGTATTTT | CASSMTSMRDTQYF
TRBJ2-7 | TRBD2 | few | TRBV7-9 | TGTGCCAGCACCTATGGGACTAGCGGTTATCAGTACTTC | CASTYGTSGYQYF
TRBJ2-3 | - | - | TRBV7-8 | TGTGCCAGCAGCTTAGTCCCAATAACTGATACGCAGTATTTT | CASSLVPITDTQYF
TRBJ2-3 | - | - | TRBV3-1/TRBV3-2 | TGTGCCAGCAGCCAAGGCGAGGATCTAGCCCGGGAGCATACGCAGTATTTT | CASSQGEDLAREHTQYF
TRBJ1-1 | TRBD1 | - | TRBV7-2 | TGTGCCAGCAGCCAAAGGACAGGGGTTGAAGCTTTCTTT | CASSQRTGVEAFF
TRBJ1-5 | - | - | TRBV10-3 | TGTGCCATCAGTGAGTCGGGGAGGGCCCAGCATTTT | CAISESGRAQHF
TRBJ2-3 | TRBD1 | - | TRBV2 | TGTGCCAGCATTACCACAGGGGTTCTCACAGATACGCAGTATTTT | CASITTGVLTDTQYF
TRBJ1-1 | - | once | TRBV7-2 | TGTGCCAGCAGCCGCACCGTACACAGGGCTGGGCCGAACACTGAAGCTTTCTTT | CASSRTVHRAGPNTEAFF